The 16 T cell receptor beta chains listed next were all sequenced from one sample in a study of T cell changes during pregnancy in multiple sclerosis. The assay was immunoSEQ multiplex PCR, and TCRdb's table has in-frame clones only and misses some. The table includes 50,000 or so clones, approximately 92% detected once. The sequencing here drew on CD4+ T cells from peripheral blood mononuclear cells, taken in the third trimester of pregnancy. These receptors all stem from a female donor with multiple sclerosis, enrolled in a pregnancy study.

This clone was counted once. The chain employs TRBV4-3 and TRBJ1-5, with a weak D call TRBD1 (5 bases). CDR1 is LGHNA, CDR2 YSLEER, per germline. The CDR3 runs 17 residues. V was pared by 0 bases and J by 4 bases, with 16 bases between. For the CDR3, the DNA is TGCGCCAGCAGCCAAGATCTTCAGGGCGGACGGAATCAGCCCCAGCATTTT. Translating it yields CASSQDLQGGRNQPQHF.

J is TRBJ2-1 and V is TRBV5-4, with TRBD2 matching over 11 bases. Germline lookup yields CDR1 SGHNT and CDR2 YYREEE (reference sequence). The CDR3 extends over 15 amino acids. Losses at the gene ends were 2 bases for V and 8 bases for J; bases not matched to a gene: 6. CDR3 region: CASSLVAGGIDEQFF. CDR3 sequence (DNA): TGTGCCAGCAGCTTAGTAGCGGGGGGGATAGATGAGCAGTTCTTC.

J is TRBJ1-1 and V is TRBV10-3; D gene uncertain. V was clipped by 3 bases and J by 2 bases, with 10 bases between them. This CDR3 has 14 amino acids. Germline loops: CDR1 ENHRY, CDR2 SYGVKD. CDR3 sequence reads: CAISETVSNTEAFF. CDR3 nucleotides: TGTGCCATCAGTGAAACAGTTTCAAACACTGAAGCTTTCTTT.

The rearrangement links TRBV7-2 to TRBJ2-7; D may be TRBD2 (5 bases). The CDR3 extends over 15 amino acids. V was pared by 1 base and J by 2 bases, with 12 bases between. Germline lookup yields CDR1 SGHTA and CDR2 FQGNSA. CDR3 sequence: CASSLEGGRTYEQYF. CDR3 coding DNA: TGTGCCAGCAGCTTAGAGGGCGGGCGGACCTACGAGCAGTACTTC.

V gene TRBV10-3 combines with J gene TRBJ2-2; D perhaps matches TRBD1 (6 bases). Germline V gene lookup returns CDR1 ENHRY and CDR2 SYGVKD. The ends were cut back, 11 bases at V and 4 bases at J, with 11 bases in the middle. This CDR3 is built from 12 residues. DNA for the CDR3: TGTGCCTCTAGCAGGGGCACCGGGGAGCTGTTTTTT. It specifies CASSRGTGELFF.

This clone was observed once. The genes are TRBV7-2 and TRBJ2-7; TRBD1 is a possible D gene (6 bases). Germline V gene lookup returns CDR1 SGHTA and CDR2 FQGNSA. The CDR3 length is 15 residues. Between the trimmed V and J ends, which lost 5 bases and 2 bases, there was a span of 16 bases. The CDR3 protein is CASSLQGQGPYEQYF. CDR3 nucleotides: TGTGCCAGCAGCCTCCAGGGGCAGGGGCCCTACGAGCAGTACTTC.

The rearrangement joins TRBV5-4 to TRBJ2-5; TRBD1 is a possible D gene (5 bases). V was pared by 4 bases and J by 0 bases, with 10 bases between. This CDR3 has 14 residues. From germline, CDR1 is SGHNT and CDR2 YYREEE (reference sequence). The CDR3 DNA is TGTGCCAGCAGCAGGGGCCCCAACCAAGAGACCCAGTACTTC. As protein: CASSRGPNQETQYF. The variable domain in full, with the rest retrieved from reference TRBV5-4 and TRBJ2-5, is ETGVTQSPTHLIKTRGQQVTLRCSSQSGHNTVSWYQQALGQGPQFIFQYYREEENGRGNFPPRFSGLQFPNYSSELNVNALELDDSALYLCASSRGPNQETQYFGPGTRLLVL.

V and J are TRBV21-1 and TRBJ1-4. TRBV21-1 is noted as a pseudogene. This CDR3 region has 15 residues. The CDR3 DNA follows: TGTGCCAGCAGCAGACGGCGGGGGGGTAGGGAAAAACTGTTTTTT. It encodes CASSRRRGGREKLFF.

This chain uses TRBV6-1 with TRBJ2-7; D is unresolved. The V and J ends lost 4 bases and 4 bases respectively, with 14 bases between them. This CDR3 region has 14 residues. Germline V CDR1 and CDR2: MNHNS, SASEGT. DNA of the CDR3: TGTGCCAGCAGTGTTAGCCGGTCCCGTTACGAGCAGTACTTC. Encoded protein: CASSVSRSRYEQYF.

The gene calls are TRBV7-3 and TRBJ2-5, with a weak D call TRBD2 (6 bases). CDR3 length: 12 residues. V was pared by 6 bases and J by 7 bases, with 12 bases between. Germline assignment: CDR1 SGHTA and CDR2 FQGTGA. CDR3 amino acids: CASSRLGGTQYF. As DNA, the CDR3 is TGTGCCAGCAGTCGACTCGGGGGGACCCAGTACTTC. Supplemented by reference TRBV7-3 and TRBJ2-5, the full variable domain reads GAGVSQTPSNKVTEKGKYVELRCDPISGHTALYWYRQSLGQGPEFLIYFQGTGAADDSGLPNDRFFAVRPEGSVSTLKIQRTERGDSAVYLCASSRLGGTQYFGPGTRLLVL.

This chain links TRBV6-6 with TRBJ1-1; D is perhaps TRBD1 (6 bases). CDR1 and CDR2 from the germline V gene are MNHNY and SVGAGI (reference sequence). V lost 4 bases to trimming and J lost 4 bases, with 10 bases between them. This CDR3 region has 13 residues. This CDR3 is CASSSRGRTEAFF. Written as DNA, the CDR3 is TGTGCCAGCAGTTCCAGGGGTCGCACTGAAGCTTTCTTT.

V and J are TRBV5-1 and TRBJ1-2; D call uncertain. This CDR3 is 12 amino acids long. Germline V lookup: CDR1 SGHRS, CDR2 YFSETQ. V lost 4 bases and J 4 bases, leaving 8 bases between the germline ends. The DNA of the CDR3 is TGCGCCAGCAGCGTGGACTTCTATGGCTACACCTTC. This sequence encodes CASSVDFYGYTF.

CDR3 sequence: CASSLEAGQGTGNTIYF. The CDR3 DNA is TGTGCCAGCAGCTTGGAGGCCGGACAGGGTACCGGAAACACCATATATTTT. The chain recombines TRBV5-6 with TRBJ1-3, with TRBD1 identical over 8 bases. This CDR3 is 17 amino acids long. V shed 0 bases, J shed 4 bases, and the junction held 9 bases outside the gene matches. Germline CDR1 and CDR2: SGHDT and YYEEEE.

The chain employs TRBV27 and TRBJ2-7, with D tentatively TRBD2 (6 bases). Trimming took off 4 bases at V and 3 bases at J, with 19 bases between the two ends. From germline, CDR1 is MNHEY and CDR2 SMNVEV (reference sequence). The CDR3 has 16 residues. CDR3 residues: CASSSPPWTTHYEQYF. The CDR3 DNA reads as TGTGCCAGCAGTTCCCCTCCCTGGACTACCCACTACGAGCAGTACTTC.

This sequence joins TRBV30 and TRBJ1-5, with D tentatively TRBD1 (5 bases). Between the trimmed V and J ends, which lost 2 bases and 1 base, there was a span of 12 bases. Looked up from germline, CDR1 is GTSNPN and CDR2 is SVGIG (reference sequence). CDR3 size: 15 residues. As DNA, the CDR3 is TGTGCCTGGAGTCTCCTATCAGGGAGCAATCAGCCCCAGCATTTT. This encodes CAWSLLSGSNQPQHF.

This chain links TRBV5-4 with TRBJ1-4, with 8 bases that match TRBD1. Per the germline V gene, CDR1 is SGHNT and CDR2 is YYREEE (reference sequence). V lost 1 base and J lost 7; bases outside the gene matches: 3. The CDR3 is 14 amino acids. The CDR3 sequence is CASSLHRGVEKLFF. Here the CDR3 DNA reads TGTGCCAGCAGCTTGCACAGGGGGGTTGAAAAACTGTTTTTT.